This is a list of T cell receptor beta chains from one sample in a study of cytomegalovirus exposure and HLA in healthy donors. Measured with immunoSEQ multiplex PCR; TCRdb has only the in-frame clones, and not every one. Its table records some 200,000 clones. Material for sequencing was PBMCs. The origin of the receptors is a man aged 25-45 years in good health and CMV-seronegative. The CDR3 runs from the conserved cysteine through the conserved F or W.

CDR3 length	V gene	J gene	CDR3 protein
13	TRBV10-3	-	CATREPSSYEQYF
19	TRBV27	TRBJ1-2	CASSGLTGGASYSNYGYTF
18	TRBV7-9	TRBJ2-1	CASSHHGGSQRGIYEQFF
13	TRBV6-6	TRBJ1-1	CASSPRGDTEAFF
15	TRBV7-3	TRBJ2-3	CASSLLGGNTDTQYF
15	TRBV5-6	TRBJ2-7	CASSWGQVSSYEQYF
15	TRBV5-1	TRBJ1-1	CASSATDRGGTEAFF
14	TRBV5-4	TRBJ1-2	CASSFFDRDYGYTF
14	TRBV9	TRBJ2-1	CASSPHLGLEDPFF
14	TRBV28	TRBJ1-5	CASGRGTGYWLQHF
15	TRBV5-1	TRBJ2-5	CASTSLPGQQETQYF
13	TRBV5-5	TRBJ1-5	CASSLLQGKPQHF
15	TRBV10-3	TRBJ1-4	CAISGVRGANEKLFF
17	TRBV10-1	TRBJ1-5	CASRPEKDRGSNQPQHF
13	TRBV11-2	TRBJ1-4	CASSPAWGVKLFF
15	TRBV18	TRBJ2-6	CASSAGGSGANVLTF
19	TRBV19	TRBJ2-3	CASSFRTSGLLSGEDTQYF
11	TRBV28	TRBJ1-1	CASSVWTEAFF
15	TRBV7-6	TRBJ1-2	CASSIRQDRVGGYTF
13	TRBV6-5	TRBJ1-2	CASSYTGIRGYTF
14	TRBV27	TRBJ1-1	CASSFGQMNTEAFF
12	TRBV6-1	TRBJ1-2	CASKRQSFGYTF